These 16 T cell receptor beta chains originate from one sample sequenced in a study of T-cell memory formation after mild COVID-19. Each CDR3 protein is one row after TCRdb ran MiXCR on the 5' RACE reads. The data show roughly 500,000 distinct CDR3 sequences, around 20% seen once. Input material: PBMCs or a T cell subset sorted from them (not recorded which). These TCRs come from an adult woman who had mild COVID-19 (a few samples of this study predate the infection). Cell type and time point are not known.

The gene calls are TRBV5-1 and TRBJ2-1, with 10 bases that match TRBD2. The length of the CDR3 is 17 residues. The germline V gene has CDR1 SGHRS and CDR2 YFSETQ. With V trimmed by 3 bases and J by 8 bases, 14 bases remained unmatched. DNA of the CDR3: TGCGCCAGCAGCTCCCGGGTCGGAGCGGGGGGGGGCGATGAGCAGTTCTTC. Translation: CASSSRVGAGGGDEQFF.

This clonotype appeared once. CDR3 amino acids: CASSLTSSNGELFF. Written as DNA, the CDR3 is TGTGCCAGCAGCTTGACTAGTTCAAACGGGGAGCTGTTTTTT. The J gene is TRBJ2-2, the V gene TRBV7-2, with D possibly TRBD2 on 6 matching bases. Trimming took 3 bases from V and 7 from J, leaving 12 bases between them. Germline CDR1 reads SGHTA; CDR2 reads FQGNSA. The CDR3 totals 14 residues.

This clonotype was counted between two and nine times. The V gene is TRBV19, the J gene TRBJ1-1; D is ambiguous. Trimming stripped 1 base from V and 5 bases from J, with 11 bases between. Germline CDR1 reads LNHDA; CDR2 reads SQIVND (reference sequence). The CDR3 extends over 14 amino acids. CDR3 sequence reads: CASSIVTITTEAFF. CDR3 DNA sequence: TGTGCCAGTAGTATAGTTACCATAACAACTGAAGCTTTCTTT.

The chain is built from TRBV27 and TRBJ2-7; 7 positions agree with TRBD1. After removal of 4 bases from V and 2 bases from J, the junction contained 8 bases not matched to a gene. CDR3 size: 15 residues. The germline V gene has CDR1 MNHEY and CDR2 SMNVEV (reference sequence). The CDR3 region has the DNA TGTGCCAGCAGTTCTAGACAGGGACCTACCTACGAGCAGTACTTC. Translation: CASSSRQGPTYEQYF.

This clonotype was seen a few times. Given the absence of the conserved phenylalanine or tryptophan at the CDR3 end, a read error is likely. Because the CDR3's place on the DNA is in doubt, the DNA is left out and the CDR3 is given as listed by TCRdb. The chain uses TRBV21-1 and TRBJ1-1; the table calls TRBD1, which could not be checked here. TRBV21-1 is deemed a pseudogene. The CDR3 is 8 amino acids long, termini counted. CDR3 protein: CATRGAGR.

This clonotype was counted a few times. The CDR3 bases are TGTGCCAGCACCGGGGGCCCGGATACGCAGTATTTT. As protein: CASTGGPDTQYF. The chain has TRBV11-2 and TRBJ2-3; D assignment may be TRBD1 or TRBD2 (6 bases each). CDR3 length: 12 residues. Trimming pared 7 bases from V and 6 bases from J, leaving 11 bases between. The germline V gene encodes CDR1 SGHAT and CDR2 FQNNGV.

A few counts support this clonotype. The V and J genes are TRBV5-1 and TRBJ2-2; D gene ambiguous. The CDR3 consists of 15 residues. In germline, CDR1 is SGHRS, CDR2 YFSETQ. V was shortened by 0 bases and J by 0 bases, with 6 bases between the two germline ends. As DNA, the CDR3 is TGCGCCAGCAGCTTGGGACGGCCGAACACCGGGGAGCTGTTTTTT. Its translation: CASSLGRPNTGELFF. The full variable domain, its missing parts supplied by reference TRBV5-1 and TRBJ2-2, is KAGVTQTPRYLIKTRGQQVTLSCSPISGHRSVSWYQQTPGQGLQFLFEYFSETQRNKGNFPGRFSGRQFSNSRSEMNVSTLELGDSALYLCASSLGRPNTGELFFGEGSRLTVL.

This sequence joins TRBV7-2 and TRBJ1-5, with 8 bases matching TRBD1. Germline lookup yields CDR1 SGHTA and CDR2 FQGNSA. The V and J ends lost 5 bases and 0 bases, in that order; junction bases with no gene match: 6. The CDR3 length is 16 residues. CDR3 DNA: TGTGCCAGCAGCCTCACAGGGGGTTATAGCAATCAGCCCCAGCATTTT. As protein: CASSLTGGYSNQPQHF.

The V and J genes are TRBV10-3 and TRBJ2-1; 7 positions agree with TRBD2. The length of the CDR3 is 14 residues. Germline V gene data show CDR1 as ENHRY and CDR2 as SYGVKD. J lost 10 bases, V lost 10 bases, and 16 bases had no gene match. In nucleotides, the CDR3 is TGTGCCACCGGGGGGAGCGGGCCTCTCCGGGAGCAGTTCTTC. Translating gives CATGGSGPLREQFF.

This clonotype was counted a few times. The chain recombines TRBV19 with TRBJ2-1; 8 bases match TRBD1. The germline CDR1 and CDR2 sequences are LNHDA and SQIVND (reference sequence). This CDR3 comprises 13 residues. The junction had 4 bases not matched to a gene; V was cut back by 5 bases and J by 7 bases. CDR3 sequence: CASSWTGLNEQFF. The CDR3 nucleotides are TGTGCCAGTAGTTGGACAGGGTTGAATGAGCAGTTCTTC.

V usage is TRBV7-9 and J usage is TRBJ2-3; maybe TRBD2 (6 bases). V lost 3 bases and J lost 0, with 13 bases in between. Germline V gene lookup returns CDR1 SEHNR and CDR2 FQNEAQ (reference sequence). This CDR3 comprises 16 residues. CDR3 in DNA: TGTGCCAGCAGCTTGGCGGGACGGCCCAGCACAGATACGCAGTATTTT. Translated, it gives CASSLAGRPSTDTQYF.

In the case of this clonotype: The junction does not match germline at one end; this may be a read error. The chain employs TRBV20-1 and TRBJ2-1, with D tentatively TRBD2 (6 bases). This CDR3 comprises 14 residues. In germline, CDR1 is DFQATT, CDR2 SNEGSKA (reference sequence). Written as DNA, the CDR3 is TGCAGTGCTAGAGCCGCATCGGACTACAGTGAGCAGTTCTTC. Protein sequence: CSARAASDYSEQFF.

CDR3 DNA sequence: TGCGCCAGCAGCTTGTTCCAGGCTAGCCAAGAGACCCAGTACTTC. This codes for CASSLFQASQETQYF. The chain joins TRBV5-1 to TRBJ2-5; D gene uncertain. This CDR3 is built from 15 residues. Trimming stripped 1 base from V and 1 base from J, with 11 bases between. The germline CDR1 and CDR2 sequences are SGHRS and YFSETQ.

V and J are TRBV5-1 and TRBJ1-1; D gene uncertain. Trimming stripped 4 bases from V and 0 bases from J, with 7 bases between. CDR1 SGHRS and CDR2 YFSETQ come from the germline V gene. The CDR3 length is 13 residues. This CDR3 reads CASSELMNTEAFF. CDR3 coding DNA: TGCGCCAGCAGCGAGTTAATGAACACTGAAGCTTTCTTT. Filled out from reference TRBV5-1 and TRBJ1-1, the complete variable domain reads KAGVTQTPRYLIKTRGQQVTLSCSPISGHRSVSWYQQTPGQGLQFLFEYFSETQRNKGNFPGRFSGRQFSNSRSEMNVSTLELGDSALYLCASSELMNTEAFFGQGTRLTVV.

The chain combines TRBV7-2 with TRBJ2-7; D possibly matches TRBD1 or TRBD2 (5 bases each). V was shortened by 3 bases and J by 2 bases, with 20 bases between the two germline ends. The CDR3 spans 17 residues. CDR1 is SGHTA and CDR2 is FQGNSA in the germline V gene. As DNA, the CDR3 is TGTGCCAGCAGCTTGGCCACCGGGACCTCGTCTCCCTACGAGCAGTACTTC. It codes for CASSLATGTSSPYEQYF.

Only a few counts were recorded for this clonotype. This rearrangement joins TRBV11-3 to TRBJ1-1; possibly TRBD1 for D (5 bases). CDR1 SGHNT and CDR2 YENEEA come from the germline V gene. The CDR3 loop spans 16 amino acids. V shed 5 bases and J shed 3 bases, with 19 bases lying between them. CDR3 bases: TGTGCCAGCAGCCGCAGGGCCCGGGGATTGGACACTGAAGCTTTCTTT. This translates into CASSRRARGLDTEAFF.